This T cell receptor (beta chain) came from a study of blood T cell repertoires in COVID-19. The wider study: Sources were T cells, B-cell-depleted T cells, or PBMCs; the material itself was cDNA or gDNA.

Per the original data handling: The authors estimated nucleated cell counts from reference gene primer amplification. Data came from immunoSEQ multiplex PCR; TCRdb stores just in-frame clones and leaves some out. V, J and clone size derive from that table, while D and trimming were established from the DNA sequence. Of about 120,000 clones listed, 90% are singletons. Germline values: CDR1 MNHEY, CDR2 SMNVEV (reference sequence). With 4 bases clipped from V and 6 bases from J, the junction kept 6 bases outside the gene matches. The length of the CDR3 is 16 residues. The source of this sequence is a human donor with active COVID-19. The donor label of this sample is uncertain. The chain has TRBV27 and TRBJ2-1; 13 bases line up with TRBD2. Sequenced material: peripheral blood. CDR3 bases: TGTGCCAGCAGTTGGACTAGCGGGGGTTACCGCAATGAGCAGTTCTTC. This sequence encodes CASSWTSGGYRNEQFF.